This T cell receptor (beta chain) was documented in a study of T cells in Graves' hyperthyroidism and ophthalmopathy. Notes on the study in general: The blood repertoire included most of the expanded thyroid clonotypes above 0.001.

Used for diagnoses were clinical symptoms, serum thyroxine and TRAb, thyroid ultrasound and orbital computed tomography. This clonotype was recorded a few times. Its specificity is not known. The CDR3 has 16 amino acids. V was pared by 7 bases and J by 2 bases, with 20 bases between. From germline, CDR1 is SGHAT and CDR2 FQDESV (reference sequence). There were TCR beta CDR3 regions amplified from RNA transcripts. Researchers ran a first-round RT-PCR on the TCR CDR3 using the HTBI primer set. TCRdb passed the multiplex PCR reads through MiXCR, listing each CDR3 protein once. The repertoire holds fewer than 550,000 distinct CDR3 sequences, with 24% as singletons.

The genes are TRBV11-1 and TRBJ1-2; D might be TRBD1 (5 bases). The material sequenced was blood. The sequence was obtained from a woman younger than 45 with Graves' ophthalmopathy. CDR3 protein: CASTLQEGSLNYGYTF. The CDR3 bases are TGTGCCAGCACGTTACAGGAAGGATCTTTAAACTATGGCTACACCTTC.